The T cell receptor beta chain under discussion was sequenced for a study of shared clonotypes between healthy human individuals. Study-wide results and caveats: Several donors had roughly 5% of their naive CD4 clonotypes in common.

There were only Caucasian adults among the donors, and all lived in Nashville, Tennessee. CD45RA+ naive and CD45RA-negative memory subsets were separated from CD4+ cells. Concerning this clone itself: Its specificity is not known. The same CDR3 is also encoded by other DNA sequences in this sample.

The assay was immunoSEQ multiplex PCR, and TCRdb's table has in-frame clones only and misses some. The repertoire consists of roughly 2.6 million clones, with about 92% occurring once and the leading ten covering around 0.14%. V was trimmed by 2 bases and J by 1 base, leaving 12 bases between them. There are 15 residues in the CDR3. Germline assignment: CDR1 KGHSH and CDR2 LQKENI. The chain has TRBV18 and TRBJ2-7; perhaps TRBD1 as D (7 bases). This receptor was obtained from a man in his late teens or twenties in good health. Material for sequencing was naive CD4+ T cells sorted from blood. Described subset: CD45RA+ positively selected. This chain's CDR3 is CASSPRAGGSYEQYF. In DNA, the CDR3 is TGTGCCAGCTCACCAAGGGCAGGGGGGTCCTACGAGCAGTACTTC.